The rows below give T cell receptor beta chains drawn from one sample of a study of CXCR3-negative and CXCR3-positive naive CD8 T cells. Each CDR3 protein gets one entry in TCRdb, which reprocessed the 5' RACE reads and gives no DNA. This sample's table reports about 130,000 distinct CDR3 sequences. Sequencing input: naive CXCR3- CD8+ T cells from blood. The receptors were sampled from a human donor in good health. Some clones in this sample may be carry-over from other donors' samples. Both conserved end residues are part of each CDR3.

CASSIVRIGEQFF,TRBV19,TRBJ2-1
CSVRQGGSYEQYF,TRBV20-1,TRBJ2-7
CSASMGDSYEQYF,TRBV20-1,TRBJ2-7
CASSLALSGEPEDTQYF,TRBV7-9,TRBJ2-3
CASSRQSAGLSYNEQFF,TRBV11-2,TRBJ2-1
CASSPPASGISYEQYF,TRBV5-1,TRBJ2-7
CSAPTGAADTQYF,TRBV29-1,TRBJ2-3
CASGQVGVLAYDGKQFF,TRBV19,TRBJ2-1
CASTPDSEQYF,TRBV28,TRBJ2-7
CASSQGTATTIYF,TRBV14,TRBJ1-3
CATSRDGRRELGTDTQYF,TRBV15,TRBJ2-3
CASSYSSQGAYTGELFF,TRBV6-2/TRBV6-3,TRBJ2-2
CASRDRGGSETQYF,TRBV6-5,TRBJ2-5
CASSASGGDLNEQFF,TRBV7-9,TRBJ2-1
CASSYSIWDFGNTGELFF,TRBV6-7,TRBJ2-2
CASNFPLGIAGPTDEQFF,TRBV7-9,TRBJ2-1
CASSLTRDRKETQYF,TRBV7-9,TRBJ2-5
CASSSDTGLGTQYF,TRBV7-6,TRBJ2-5
CASSPVPAERQETQYF,TRBV7-9,TRBJ2-5
CASSPGPRSLDEQFF,TRBV28,TRBJ2-1